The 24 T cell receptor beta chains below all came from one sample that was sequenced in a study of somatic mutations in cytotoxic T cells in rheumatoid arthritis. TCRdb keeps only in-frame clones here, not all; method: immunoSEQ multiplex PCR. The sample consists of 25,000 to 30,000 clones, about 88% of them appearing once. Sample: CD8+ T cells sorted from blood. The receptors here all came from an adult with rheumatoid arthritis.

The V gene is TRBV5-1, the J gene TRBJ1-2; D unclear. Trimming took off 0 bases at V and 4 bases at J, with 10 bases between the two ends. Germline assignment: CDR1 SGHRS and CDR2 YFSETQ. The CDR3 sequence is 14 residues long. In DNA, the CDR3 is TGCGCCAGCAGCTTGGATTCCCGGGGCTATGGCTACACCTTC. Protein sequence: CASSLDSRGYGYTF.

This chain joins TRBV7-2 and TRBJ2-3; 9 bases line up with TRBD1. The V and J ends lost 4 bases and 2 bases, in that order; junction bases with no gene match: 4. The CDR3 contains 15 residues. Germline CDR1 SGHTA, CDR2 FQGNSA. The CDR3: CASSSRTGATDTQYF. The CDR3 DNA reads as TGTGCCAGCAGCTCTCGGACAGGGGCCACAGATACGCAGTATTTT.

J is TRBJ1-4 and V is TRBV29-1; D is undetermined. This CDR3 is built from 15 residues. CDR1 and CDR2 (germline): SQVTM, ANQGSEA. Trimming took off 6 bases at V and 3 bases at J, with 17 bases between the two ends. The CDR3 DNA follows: TGCAGCGTGCCCTCCTTTGAGAGGGCTAATGAAAAACTGTTTTTT. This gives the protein CSVPSFERANEKLFF.

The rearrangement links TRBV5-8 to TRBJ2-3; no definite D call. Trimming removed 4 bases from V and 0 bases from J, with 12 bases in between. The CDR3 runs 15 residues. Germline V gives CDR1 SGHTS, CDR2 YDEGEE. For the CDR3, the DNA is TGTGCCAGCAGCACTTACAGTGTTAGCACAGATACGCAGTATTTT. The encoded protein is CASSTYSVSTDTQYF. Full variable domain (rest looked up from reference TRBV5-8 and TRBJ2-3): EAGVTQSPTHLIKTRGQQATLRCSPISGHTSVYWYQQALGLGLQFLLWYDEGEERNRGNFPPRFSGRQFPNYSSELNVNALELEDSALYLCASSTYSVSTDTQYFGPGTRLTVL.

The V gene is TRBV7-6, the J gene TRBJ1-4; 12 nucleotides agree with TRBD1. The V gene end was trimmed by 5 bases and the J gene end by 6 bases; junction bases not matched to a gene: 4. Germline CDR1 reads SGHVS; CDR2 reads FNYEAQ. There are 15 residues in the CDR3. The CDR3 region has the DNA TGTGCCAGCAGCGGGACAGGGGGCGCGTATGAAAAACTGTTTTTT. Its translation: CASSGTGGAYEKLFF. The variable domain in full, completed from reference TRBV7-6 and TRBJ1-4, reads GAGVSQSPRYKVTKRGQDVALRCDPISGHVSLYWYRQALGQGPEFLTYFNYEAQQDKSGLPNDRFSAERPEGSISTLTIQRTEQRDSAMYRCASSGTGGAYEKLFFGSGTQLSVL.

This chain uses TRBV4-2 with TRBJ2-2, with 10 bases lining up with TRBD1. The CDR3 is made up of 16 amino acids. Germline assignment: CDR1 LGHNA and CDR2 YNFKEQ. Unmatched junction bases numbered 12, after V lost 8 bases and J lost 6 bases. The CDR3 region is CASCVLGGQGPGELFF. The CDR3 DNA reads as TGTGCCAGCTGTGTGCTAGGGGGACAGGGGCCCGGGGAGCTGTTTTTT.

In DNA form, the CDR3 reads TGTGCCACCTTTAGAGGGAGAAACAAAGTTGAGCAGTTCTTC. This encodes CATFRGRNKVEQFF. The chain recombines TRBV28 with TRBJ2-1; D perhaps matches TRBD2 (5 bases). Trimming removed 10 bases from V and 9 bases from J, with 22 bases in between. The germline CDR1 and CDR2 sequences are MDHEN and SYDVKM. CDR3 length: 14 amino acids.

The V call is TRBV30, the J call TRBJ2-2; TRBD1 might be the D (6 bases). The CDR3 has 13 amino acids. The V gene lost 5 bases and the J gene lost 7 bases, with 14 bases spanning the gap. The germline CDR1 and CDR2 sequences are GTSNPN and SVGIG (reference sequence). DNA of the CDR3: TGTGCCTGGCTGACAGGAGATCGCGGGGAGCTGTTTTTT. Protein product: CAWLTGDRGELFF.

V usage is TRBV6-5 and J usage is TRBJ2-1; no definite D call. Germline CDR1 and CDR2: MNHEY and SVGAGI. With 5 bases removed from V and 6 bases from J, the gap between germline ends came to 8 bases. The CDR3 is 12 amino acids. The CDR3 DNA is TGTGCCAGCAGTCCGGGTATCAATGAGCAGTTCTTC. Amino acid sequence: CASSPGINEQFF.

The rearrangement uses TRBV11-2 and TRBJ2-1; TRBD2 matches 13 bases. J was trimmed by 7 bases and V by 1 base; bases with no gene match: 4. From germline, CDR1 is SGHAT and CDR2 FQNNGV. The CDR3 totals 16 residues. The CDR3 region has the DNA TGTGCCAGCAGCTTAGGGACTAGCGGGAGTATAAATGAGCAGTTCTTC. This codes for CASSLGTSGSINEQFF.

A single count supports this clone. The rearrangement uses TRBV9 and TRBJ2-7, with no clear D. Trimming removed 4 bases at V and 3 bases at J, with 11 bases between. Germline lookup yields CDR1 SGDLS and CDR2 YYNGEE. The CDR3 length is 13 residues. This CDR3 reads CASSSAYSYEQYF. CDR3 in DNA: TGTGCCAGCAGCTCTGCTTACAGCTACGAGCAGTACTTC.

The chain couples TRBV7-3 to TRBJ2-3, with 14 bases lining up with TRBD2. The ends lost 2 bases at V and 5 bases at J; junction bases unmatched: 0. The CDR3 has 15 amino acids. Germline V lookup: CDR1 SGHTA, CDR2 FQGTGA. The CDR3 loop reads CASSLGLAGGDTQYF. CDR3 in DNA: TGTGCCAGCAGCTTAGGACTAGCGGGGGGAGATACGCAGTATTTT.

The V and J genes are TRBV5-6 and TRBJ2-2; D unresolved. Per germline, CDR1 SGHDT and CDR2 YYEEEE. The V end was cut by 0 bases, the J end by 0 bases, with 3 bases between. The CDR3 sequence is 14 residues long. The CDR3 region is CASSLAANTGELFF. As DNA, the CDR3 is TGTGCCAGCAGCTTGGCCGCGAACACCGGGGAGCTGTTTTTT.

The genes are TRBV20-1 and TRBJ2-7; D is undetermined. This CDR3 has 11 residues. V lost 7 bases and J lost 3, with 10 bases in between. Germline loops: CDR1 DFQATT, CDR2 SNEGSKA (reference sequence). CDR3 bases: TGCAGTGTTCCATTGGGCTACGAGCAGTACTTC. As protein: CSVPLGYEQYF.

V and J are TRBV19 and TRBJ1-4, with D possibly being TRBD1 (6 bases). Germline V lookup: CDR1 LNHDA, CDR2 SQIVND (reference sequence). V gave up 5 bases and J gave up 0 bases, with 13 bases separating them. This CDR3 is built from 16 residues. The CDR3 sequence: CASSSRTEATNEKLFF. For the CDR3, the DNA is TGTGCCAGTAGTTCACGGACAGAAGCAACTAATGAAAAACTGTTTTTT.

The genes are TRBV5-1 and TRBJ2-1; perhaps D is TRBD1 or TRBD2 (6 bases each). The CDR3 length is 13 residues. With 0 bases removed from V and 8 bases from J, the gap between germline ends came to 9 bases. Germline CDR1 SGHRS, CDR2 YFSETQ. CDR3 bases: TGCGCCAGCAGCTTGGTGGAGGGGGATGAGCAGTTCTTC. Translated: CASSLVEGDEQFF.

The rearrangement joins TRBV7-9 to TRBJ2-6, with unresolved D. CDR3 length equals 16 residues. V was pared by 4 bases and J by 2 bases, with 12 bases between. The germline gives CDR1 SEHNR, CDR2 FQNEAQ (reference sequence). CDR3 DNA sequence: TGTGCCAGCAGCTCCAGCGTAAGCGCTGGGGCCAACGTCCTGACTTTC. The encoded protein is CASSSSVSAGANVLTF.

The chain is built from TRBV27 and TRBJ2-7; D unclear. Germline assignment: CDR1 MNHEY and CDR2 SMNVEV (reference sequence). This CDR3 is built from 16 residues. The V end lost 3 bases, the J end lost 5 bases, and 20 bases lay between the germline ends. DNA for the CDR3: TGTGCCAGCAGTTTTTTGGGTTCTGGGCCTGGGGACGAGCAGTACTTC. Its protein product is CASSFLGSGPGDEQYF.

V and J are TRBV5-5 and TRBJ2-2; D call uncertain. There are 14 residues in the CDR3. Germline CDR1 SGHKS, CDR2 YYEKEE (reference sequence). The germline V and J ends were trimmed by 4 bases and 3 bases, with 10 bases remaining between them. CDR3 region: CASSLEGYTGELFF. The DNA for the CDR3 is TGTGCCAGCAGCCTGGAAGGGTACACCGGGGAGCTGTTTTTT.

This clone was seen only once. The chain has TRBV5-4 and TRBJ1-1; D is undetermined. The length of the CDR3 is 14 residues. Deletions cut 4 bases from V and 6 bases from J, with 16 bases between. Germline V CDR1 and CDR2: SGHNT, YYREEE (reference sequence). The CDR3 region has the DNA TGTGCCAGCAGCCTCCTCTCCCCGACGGCTGAAGCTTTCTTT. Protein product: CASSLLSPTAEAFF.

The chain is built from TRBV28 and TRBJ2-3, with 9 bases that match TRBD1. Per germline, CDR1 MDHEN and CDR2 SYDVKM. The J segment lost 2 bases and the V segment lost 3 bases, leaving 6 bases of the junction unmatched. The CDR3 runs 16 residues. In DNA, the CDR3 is TGTGCCAGCAGTTTGGGGACAGGGTTATACACAGATACGCAGTATTTT. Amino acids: CASSLGTGLYTDTQYF.

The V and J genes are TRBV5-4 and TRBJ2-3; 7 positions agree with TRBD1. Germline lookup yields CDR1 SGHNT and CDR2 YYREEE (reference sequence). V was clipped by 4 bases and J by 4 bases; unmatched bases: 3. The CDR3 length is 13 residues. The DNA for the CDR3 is TGTGCCAGCAGCGGGACAGCTCCAGATACGCAGTATTTT. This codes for CASSGTAPDTQYF.

CDR3 amino acids: CASSYRASVLGANVLTF. The CDR3 DNA follows: TGTGCCAGTAGTTACAGGGCCTCCGTTTTGGGGGCCAACGTCCTGACTTTC. The chain is built from TRBV19 and TRBJ2-6, with D possibly TRBD1 on 6 matching bases. Germline values: CDR1 LNHDA, CDR2 SQIVND (reference sequence). V dropped 5 bases and J dropped 4 bases, with 18 bases sitting between them. This CDR3 region has 17 residues.

DNA for the CDR3: TGTGCCACCAGCATTATCGCCACAGATACGCAGTATTTT. Protein sequence: CATSIIATDTQYF. V usage is TRBV15 and J usage is TRBJ2-3; D gene uncertain. This CDR3 is built from 13 residues. Trimming stripped 4 bases from V and 2 bases from J, with 7 bases between. Germline lookup yields CDR1 LNHNV and CDR2 YYDKDF (reference sequence).